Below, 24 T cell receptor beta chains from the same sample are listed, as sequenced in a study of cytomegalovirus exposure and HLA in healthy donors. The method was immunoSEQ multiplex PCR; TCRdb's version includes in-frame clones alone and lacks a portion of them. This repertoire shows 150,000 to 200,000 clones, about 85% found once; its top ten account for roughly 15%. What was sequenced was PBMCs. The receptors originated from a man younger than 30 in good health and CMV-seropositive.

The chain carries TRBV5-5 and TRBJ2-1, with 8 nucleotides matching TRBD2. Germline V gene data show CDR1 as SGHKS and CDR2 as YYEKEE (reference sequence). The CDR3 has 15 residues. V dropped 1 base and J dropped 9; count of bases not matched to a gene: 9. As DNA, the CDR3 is TGTGCCAGCAGCTTGCAAACAGCGGGAGTGGGTGAGCAGTTCTTC. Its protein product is CASSLQTAGVGEQFF.

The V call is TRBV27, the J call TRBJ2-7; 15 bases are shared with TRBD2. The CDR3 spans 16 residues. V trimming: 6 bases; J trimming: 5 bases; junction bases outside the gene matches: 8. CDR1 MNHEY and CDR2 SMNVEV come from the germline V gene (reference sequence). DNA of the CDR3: TGTGCCAGCAGCCCCCGGACTAGCGGGAGGGGCAACGAGCAGTACTTC. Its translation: CASSPRTSGRGNEQYF.

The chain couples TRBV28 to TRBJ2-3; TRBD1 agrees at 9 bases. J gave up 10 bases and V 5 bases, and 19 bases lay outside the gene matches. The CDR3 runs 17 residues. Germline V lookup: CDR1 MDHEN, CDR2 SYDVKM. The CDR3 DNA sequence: TGTGCCAGCAGTCCGGACAGGGGAGCCGCGGGACGGGTTCCGCAGTATTTT. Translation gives CASSPDRGAAGRVPQYF.

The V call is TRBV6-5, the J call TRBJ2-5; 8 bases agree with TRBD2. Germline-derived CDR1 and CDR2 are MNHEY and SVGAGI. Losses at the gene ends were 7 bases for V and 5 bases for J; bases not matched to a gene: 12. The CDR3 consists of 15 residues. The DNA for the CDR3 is TGTGCCAGCACCCCAAGCGGGGGTAGTCGGGAGACCCAGTACTTC. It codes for CASTPSGGSRETQYF.

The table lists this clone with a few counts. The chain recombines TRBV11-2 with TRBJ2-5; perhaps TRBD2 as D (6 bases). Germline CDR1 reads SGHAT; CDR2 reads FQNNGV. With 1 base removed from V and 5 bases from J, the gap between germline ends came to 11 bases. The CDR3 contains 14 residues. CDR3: CASSLAGVGETQYF. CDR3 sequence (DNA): TGTGCCAGCAGCTTAGCGGGGGTCGGGGAGACCCAGTACTTC. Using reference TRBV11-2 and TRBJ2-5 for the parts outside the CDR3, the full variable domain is EAGVAQSPRYKIIEKRQSVAFWCNPISGHATLYWYQQILGQGPKLLIQFQNNGVVDDSQLPKDRFSAERLKGVDSTLKIQPAKLEDSAVYLCASSLAGVGETQYFGPGTRLLVL.

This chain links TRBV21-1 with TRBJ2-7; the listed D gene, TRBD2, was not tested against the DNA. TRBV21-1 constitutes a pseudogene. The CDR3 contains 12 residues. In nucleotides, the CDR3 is TGTGCCAGCAGCCGAGACTCCTACGAGCAGTACTTC. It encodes CASSRDSYEQYF.

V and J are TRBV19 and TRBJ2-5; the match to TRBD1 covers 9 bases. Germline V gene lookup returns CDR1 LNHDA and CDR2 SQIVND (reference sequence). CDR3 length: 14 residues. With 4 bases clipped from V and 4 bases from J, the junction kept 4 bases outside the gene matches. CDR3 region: CASSRQGGGETQYF. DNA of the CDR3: TGTGCCAGTAGTAGACAGGGGGGAGGAGAGACCCAGTACTTC.

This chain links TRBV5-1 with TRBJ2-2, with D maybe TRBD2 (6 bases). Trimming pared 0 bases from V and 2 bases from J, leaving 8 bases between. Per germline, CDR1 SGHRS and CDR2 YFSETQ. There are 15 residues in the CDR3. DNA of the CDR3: TGCGCCAGCAGCTTGGCGGGGGTCAACACCGGGGAGCTGTTTTTT. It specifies CASSLAGVNTGELFF.

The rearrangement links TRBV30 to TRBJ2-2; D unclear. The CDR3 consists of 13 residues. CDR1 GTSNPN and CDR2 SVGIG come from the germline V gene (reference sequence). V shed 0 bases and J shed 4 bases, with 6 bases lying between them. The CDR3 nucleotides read TGTGCCTGGAGTGTACAGATCACCGGGGAGCTGTTTTTT. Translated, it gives CAWSVQITGELFF.

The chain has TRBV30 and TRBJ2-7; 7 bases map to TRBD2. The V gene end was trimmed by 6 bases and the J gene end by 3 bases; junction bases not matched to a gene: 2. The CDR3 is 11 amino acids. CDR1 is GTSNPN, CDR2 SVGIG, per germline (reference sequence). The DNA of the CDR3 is TGTGCCTGCTCTAGCGGCTACGAGCAGTACTTC. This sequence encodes CACSSGYEQYF.

The CDR3 loop is CASSLYNWRERTGELFF. DNA for the CDR3: TGTGCCAGCAGTTTATATAATTGGCGGGAGAGGACCGGGGAGCTGTTTTTT. V is TRBV28 and J is TRBJ2-2; 7 bases match TRBD2. The CDR3 is 17 residues long. Per germline, CDR1 MDHEN and CDR2 SYDVKM. V lost 1 base and J lost 5; bases outside the gene matches: 10.

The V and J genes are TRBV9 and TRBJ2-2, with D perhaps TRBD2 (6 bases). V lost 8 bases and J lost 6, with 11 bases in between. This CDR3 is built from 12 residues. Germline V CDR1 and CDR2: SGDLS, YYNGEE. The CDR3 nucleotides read TGTGCCAGTATGGGACTGTCCGGGGAGCTGTTTTTT. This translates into CASMGLSGELFF.

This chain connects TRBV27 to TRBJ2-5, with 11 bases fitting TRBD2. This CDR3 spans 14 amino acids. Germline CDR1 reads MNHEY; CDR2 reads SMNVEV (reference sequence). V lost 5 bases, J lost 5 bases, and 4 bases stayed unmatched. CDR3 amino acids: CASSVLAGEETQYF. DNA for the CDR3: TGTGCCAGCAGTGTACTAGCGGGAGAGGAGACCCAGTACTTC.

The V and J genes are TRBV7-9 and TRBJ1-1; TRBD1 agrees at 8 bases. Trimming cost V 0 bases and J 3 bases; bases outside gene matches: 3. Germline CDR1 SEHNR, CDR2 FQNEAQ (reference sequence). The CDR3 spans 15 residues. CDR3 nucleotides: TGTGCCAGCAGCTTAGCTAACAGGGGGTACACTGAAGCTTTCTTT. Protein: CASSLANRGYTEAFF. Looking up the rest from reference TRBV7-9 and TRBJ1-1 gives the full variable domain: DTGVSQNPRHKITKRGQNVTFRCDPISEHNRLYWYRQTLGQGPEFLTYFQNEAQLEKSRLLSDRFSAERPKGSFSTLEIQRTEQGDSAMYLCASSLANRGYTEAFFGQGTRLTVV.

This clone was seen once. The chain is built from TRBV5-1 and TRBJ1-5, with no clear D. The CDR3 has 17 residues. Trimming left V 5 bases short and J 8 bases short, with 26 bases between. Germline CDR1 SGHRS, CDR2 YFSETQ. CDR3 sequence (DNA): TGCGCCAGCAGGATGCGCTACGATCCCGGAGGAAAGGAGCCCCAGCATTTT. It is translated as CASRMRYDPGGKEPQHF.

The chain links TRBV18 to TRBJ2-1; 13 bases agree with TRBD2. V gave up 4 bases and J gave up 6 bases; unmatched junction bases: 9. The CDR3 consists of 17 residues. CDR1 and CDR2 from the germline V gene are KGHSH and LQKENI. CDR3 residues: CASSRGLAGVGANEQFF. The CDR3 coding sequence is TGTGCCAGCTCACGTGGACTAGCGGGAGTGGGGGCCAATGAGCAGTTCTTC.

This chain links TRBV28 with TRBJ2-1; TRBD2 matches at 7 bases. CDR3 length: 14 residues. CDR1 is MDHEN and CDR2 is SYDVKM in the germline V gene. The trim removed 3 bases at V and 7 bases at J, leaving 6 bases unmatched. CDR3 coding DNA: TGTGCCAGCAGTTTGGGCGGGAGTGGGAATGAGCAGTTCTTC. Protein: CASSLGGSGNEQFF.

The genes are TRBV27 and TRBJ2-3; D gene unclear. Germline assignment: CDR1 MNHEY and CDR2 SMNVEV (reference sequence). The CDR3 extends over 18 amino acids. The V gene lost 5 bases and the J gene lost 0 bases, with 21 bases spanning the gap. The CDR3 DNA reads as TGTGCCAGCAGTAGAAACGCCCTCGCTGTAACTAGCACAGATACGCAGTATTTT. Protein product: CASSRNALAVTSTDTQYF.

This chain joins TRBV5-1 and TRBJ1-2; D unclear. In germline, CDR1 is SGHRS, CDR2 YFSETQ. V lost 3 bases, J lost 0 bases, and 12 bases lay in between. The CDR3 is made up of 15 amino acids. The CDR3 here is CASSSNEVANYGYTF. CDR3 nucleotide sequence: TGCGCCAGCAGCTCTAACGAGGTAGCTAACTATGGCTACACCTTC.

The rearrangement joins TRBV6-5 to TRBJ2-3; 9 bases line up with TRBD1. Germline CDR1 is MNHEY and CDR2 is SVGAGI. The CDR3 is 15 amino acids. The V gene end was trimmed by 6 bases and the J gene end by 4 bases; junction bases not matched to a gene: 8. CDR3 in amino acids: CASSPQGAQADTQYF. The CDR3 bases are TGTGCCAGCAGCCCACAGGGGGCGCAGGCAGATACGCAGTATTTT.

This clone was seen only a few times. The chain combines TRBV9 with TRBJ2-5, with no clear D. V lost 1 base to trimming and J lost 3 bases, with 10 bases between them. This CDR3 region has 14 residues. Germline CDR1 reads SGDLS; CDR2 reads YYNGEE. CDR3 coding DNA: TGTGCCAGCAGCGTAAGACATACCAAAGAGACCCAGTACTTC. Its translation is CASSVRHTKETQYF.

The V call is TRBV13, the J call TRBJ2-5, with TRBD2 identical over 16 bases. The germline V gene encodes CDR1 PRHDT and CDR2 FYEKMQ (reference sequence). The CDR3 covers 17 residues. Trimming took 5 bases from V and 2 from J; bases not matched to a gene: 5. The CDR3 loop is CASSPGLAGGGQETQYF. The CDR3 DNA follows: TGTGCCAGCAGCCCGGGACTAGCGGGAGGGGGACAAGAGACCCAGTACTTC.

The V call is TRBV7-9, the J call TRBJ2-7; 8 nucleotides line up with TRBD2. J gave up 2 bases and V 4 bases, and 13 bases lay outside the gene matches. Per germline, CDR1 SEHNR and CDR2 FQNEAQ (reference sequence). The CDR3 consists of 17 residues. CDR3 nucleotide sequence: TGTGCCAGCAGCTCCCCCCCCGCGGCGGGGGGTCCCTACGAGCAGTACTTC. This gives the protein CASSSPPAAGGPYEQYF. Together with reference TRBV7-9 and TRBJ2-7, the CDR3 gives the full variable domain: DTGVSQNPRHKITKRGQNVTFRCDPISEHNRLYWYRQTLGQGPEFLTYFQNEAQLEKSRLLSDRFSAERPKGSFSTLEIQRTEQGDSAMYLCASSSPPAAGGPYEQYFGPGTRLTVT.

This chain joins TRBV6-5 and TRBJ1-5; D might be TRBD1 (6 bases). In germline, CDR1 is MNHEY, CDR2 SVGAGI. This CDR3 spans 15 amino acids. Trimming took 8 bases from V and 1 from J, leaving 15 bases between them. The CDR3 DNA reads TGTGCCAGCGGGGTGGACAGATACAGCAATCAGCCCCAGCATTTT. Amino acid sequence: CASGVDRYSNQPQHF.